Presented here are 11 T cell receptor beta chains from one specimen sequenced in a study of blood T cell repertoires in COVID-19. Sequenced by immunoSEQ multiplex PCR; TCRdb stores in-frame clones only, minus some. The sample lists 300,000 to 350,000 clones, about 90% occurring once. The sequenced sample was PBMCs or T cells enriched from blood (not recorded which). These receptors came from a woman aged 25 to 39 who had been exposed to COVID-19.

This clone was seen once. In nucleotides, the CDR3 is TGTGCCTGGAGTCGGGTCTTGGAGAGGACTGAAGCTTTCTTT. Protein product: CAWSRVLERTEAFF. The chain is built from TRBV30 and TRBJ1-1; D is undetermined. From germline, CDR1 is GTSNPN and CDR2 SVGIG (reference sequence). CDR3 length: 14 amino acids. The V and J ends lost 2 bases and 5 bases respectively, with 15 bases between them.

The chain uses TRBV7-6 and TRBJ2-5, with 11 bases lining up with TRBD1. In germline, CDR1 is SGHVS, CDR2 FNYEAQ. The CDR3 spans 15 residues. Losses at the gene ends were 4 bases for V and 5 bases for J; bases not matched to a gene: 6. CDR3 amino acids: CASSYRTGGLETQYF. CDR3 coding DNA: TGTGCCAGCAGCTACCGGACAGGGGGCTTGGAGACCCAGTACTTC.

The chain carries TRBV5-4 and TRBJ2-5, with D perhaps TRBD2 (6 bases). The CDR3 spans 13 residues. From germline, CDR1 is SGHNT and CDR2 YYREEE (reference sequence). Between the trimmed V and J ends, which lost 2 bases and 3 bases, there was a span of 8 bases. The DNA of the CDR3 is TGTGCCAGCAGCTTAGTAGCGGAAGAGACCCAGTACTTC. Translating it yields CASSLVAEETQYF.

This clone was observed a single time. This chain uses TRBV14 with TRBJ2-3, with 10 bases lining up with TRBD2. CDR3 size: 15 residues. The germline CDR1 and CDR2 sequences are SGHDN and FVKESK. V lost 0 bases to trimming and J lost 14 bases; unmatched junction nucleotides: 11. The CDR3 DNA is TGTGCCAGCAGCCAAGATATCCTAGCGGGAGAGGGGCGGTATTTT. Translation: CASSQDILAGEGRYF.

The chain links TRBV11-1 to TRBJ2-2; 7 bases agree with TRBD1. The V and J ends lost 1 base and 1 base, in that order; junction bases with no gene match: 0. Germline V CDR1 and CDR2: SGHAT, FQDESV (reference sequence). The CDR3 has 15 amino acids. The CDR3 reads CASSLGTGNTGELFF. The CDR3 DNA follows: TGTGCCAGCAGCTTAGGGACAGGGAACACCGGGGAGCTGTTTTTT.

CDR3 DNA: TGTGCCAGCAGCGACGGGACAGCGTCCAATGAGCAGTTCTTC. Protein sequence: CASSDGTASNEQFF. The V call is TRBV9, the J call TRBJ2-1; 7 bases align to TRBD1. This CDR3 is 14 amino acids long. Trimming at V came to 3 bases and at J to 6 bases, leaving 6 bases not matched to a gene. Germline V gene sequence: CDR1 SGDLS, CDR2 YYNGEE.

The chain links TRBV19 to TRBJ2-7; 7 bases are shared with TRBD1. This CDR3 spans 14 amino acids. Germline V gene lookup returns CDR1 LNHDA and CDR2 SQIVND (reference sequence). Trimming cost V 5 bases and J 2 bases; bases outside gene matches: 6. The CDR3 sequence: CASSRQGQTYEQYF. The DNA of the CDR3 is TGTGCCAGTAGTCGACAGGGACAGACCTACGAGCAGTACTTC.

This chain connects TRBV7-8 to TRBJ2-1; 9 bases are a match to TRBD1. The CDR3 consists of 16 residues. J lost 8 bases, V lost 8 bases, and 16 bases had no gene match. The germline gives CDR1 SGHVS, CDR2 FQNEAQ. The CDR3 is CASYYLTGQGVDEQFF. The CDR3 DNA sequence: TGTGCCAGCTACTACTTGACGGGACAGGGAGTCGATGAGCAGTTCTTC.

This chain links TRBV12-3 or TRBV12-4 with TRBJ2-3, with D maybe TRBD2 (6 bases). V lost 11 bases, J lost 1 base, and 13 bases lay in between. This CDR3 is 13 amino acids long. CDR3 in amino acids: CAGGERGTDTQYF. The CDR3, as DNA: TGTGCCGGAGGGGAGCGGGGCACAGATACGCAGTATTTT.

V gene TRBV2 combines with J gene TRBJ2-5, with D possibly being TRBD2 (5 bases). CDR3 length equals 15 residues. Germline assignment: CDR1 SNHLY and CDR2 FYNNEI. V was shortened by 2 bases and J by 5 bases, with 15 bases between the two germline ends. The CDR3 spells CASSEFLASPETQYF. The CDR3 bases are TGTGCCAGCAGTGAATTTTTGGCTAGCCCGGAGACCCAGTACTTC.

This clone was picked up one time. This chain links TRBV5-6 with TRBJ1-5; D is undetermined. The CDR3 extends over 13 amino acids. Trimming removed 0 bases from V and 6 bases from J, with 7 bases in between. Germline CDR1 and CDR2: SGHDT and YYEEEE. This chain's CDR3 is CASSLGGGQPQHF. DNA for the CDR3: TGTGCCAGCAGCTTGGGTGGAGGTCAGCCCCAGCATTTT.